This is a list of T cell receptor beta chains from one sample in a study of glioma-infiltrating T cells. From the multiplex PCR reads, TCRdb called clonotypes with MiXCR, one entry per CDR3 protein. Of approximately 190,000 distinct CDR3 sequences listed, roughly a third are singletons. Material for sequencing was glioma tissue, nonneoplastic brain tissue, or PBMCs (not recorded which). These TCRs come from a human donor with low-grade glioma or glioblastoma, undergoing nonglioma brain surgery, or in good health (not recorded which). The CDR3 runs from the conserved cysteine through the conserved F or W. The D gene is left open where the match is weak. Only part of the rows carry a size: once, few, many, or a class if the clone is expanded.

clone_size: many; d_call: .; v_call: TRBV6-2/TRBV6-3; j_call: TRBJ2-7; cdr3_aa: CASSSPGLLFEQYF; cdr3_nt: TGTGCCAGCAGTTCCCCGGGACTCCTTTTTGAGCAGTACTTC
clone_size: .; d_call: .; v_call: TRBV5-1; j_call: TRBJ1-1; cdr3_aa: CASSRPGQTNTEAFF; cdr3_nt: TGCGCCAGCAGCCGCCCCGGCCAGACGAACACTGAAGCTTTCTTT
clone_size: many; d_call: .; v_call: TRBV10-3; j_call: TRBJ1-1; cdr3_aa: CAISEPAGQMNTEAFF; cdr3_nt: TGTGCCATCAGTGAGCCGGCAGGCCAAATGAACACTGAAGCTTTCTTT
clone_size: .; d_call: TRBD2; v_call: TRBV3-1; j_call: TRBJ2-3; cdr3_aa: CASIRASGGRTDTQYF; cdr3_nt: TGTGCCAGCATCCGGGCTAGCGGAGGGCGCACAGATACGCAGTATTTT
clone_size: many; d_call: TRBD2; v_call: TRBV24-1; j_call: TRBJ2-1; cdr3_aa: CATSAGTSGNNEQFF; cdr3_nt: TGTGCCACCAGTGCTGGGACTAGCGGGAATAATGAGCAGTTCTTC
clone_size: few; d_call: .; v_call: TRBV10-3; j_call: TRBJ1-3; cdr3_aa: CAISPDSSGNTIYF; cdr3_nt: TGTGCCATCAGTCCTGACAGCTCTGGAAACACCATATATTTT
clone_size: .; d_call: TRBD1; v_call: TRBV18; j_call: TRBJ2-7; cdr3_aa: CASSLAGTGVYEQYF; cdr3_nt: TGTGCCAGCTCACTTGCCGGGACAGGGGTTTATGAGCAGTACTTC
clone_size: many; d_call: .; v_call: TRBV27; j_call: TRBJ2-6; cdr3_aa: CASSLSGANVLTF; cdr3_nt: TGTGCCAGCAGTTTATCCGGGGCCAACGTCCTGACTTTC
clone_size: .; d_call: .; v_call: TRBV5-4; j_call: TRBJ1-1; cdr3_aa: CASSSLYTEAFF; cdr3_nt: TGTGCCAGCAGTTCACTTTATACTGAAGCTTTCTTT
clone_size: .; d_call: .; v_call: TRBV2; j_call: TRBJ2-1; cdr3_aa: CASKGGGEANNEQFF; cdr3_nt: TGTGCCAGCAAAGGGGGGGGGGAGGCGAACAATGAGCAGTTCTTC
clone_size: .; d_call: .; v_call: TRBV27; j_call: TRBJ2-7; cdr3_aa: CACSARPGTYEQYF; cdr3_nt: .
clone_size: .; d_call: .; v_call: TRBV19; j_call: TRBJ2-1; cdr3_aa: CPSSISGGALHEQFF; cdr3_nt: TGTCCCAGTAGTATATCTGGGGGCGCTTTGCATGAGCAGTTCTTC
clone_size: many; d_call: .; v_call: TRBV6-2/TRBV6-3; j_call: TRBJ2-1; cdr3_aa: CASRGLPVYEQFF; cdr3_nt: TGTGCCAGCAGGGGACTGCCTGTGTATGAGCAGTTCTTC
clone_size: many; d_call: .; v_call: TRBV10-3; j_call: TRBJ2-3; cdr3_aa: CAISGVGRTDTQYF; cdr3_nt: TGTGCCATCAGCGGCGTGGGGCGCACAGATACGCAGTATTTT
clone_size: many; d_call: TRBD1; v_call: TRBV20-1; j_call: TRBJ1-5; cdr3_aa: CSASPWTGGSYSNQPQHF; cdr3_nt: TGCAGTGCTAGCCCCTGGACAGGGGGGTCATATAGCAATCAGCCCCAGCATTTT